This T cell receptor (beta chain) was recovered during a study of T cells in localized non-small cell lung cancer. The protocol was immunoSEQ multiplex PCR, while the TCRdb copy is restricted to in-frame clones and leaves out a portion. Here the sample spans about 45,000 clones, 81% being singletons. This clone appeared a single time. Its antigen is as yet unknown. CDR1 is DFQATT, CDR2 SNEGSKA, per germline (reference sequence). The V segment lost 5 bases and the J segment 16 bases; nucleotides outside the gene matches: 10. The CDR3 extends over 11 amino acids. General study findings and limits: Density of T cells in blood, when higher, went with longer overall survival. Only one tumor region was sequenced, so heterogeneity remains possible. Maximal T cell clonality occurred in uninvolved adjacent lung, with tumor ranking below it. Adjacent lung held a median around 60 of the top 100 tumor clones.

The genes are TRBV20-1 and TRBJ2-1; 8 positions match TRBD1. The receptor's source is a man aged 35-75 years with stage III lung adenocarcinoma. This specimen consisted of peripheral blood mononuclear cells, obtained before any cancer treatment. The CDR3 here is CSAQGAGLQFF. The CDR3 DNA reads TGCAGTGCTCAGGGGGCAGGGTTGCAATTCTTC.